Below are 23 T cell receptor beta chains sequenced from a single sample in a study of shared clonotypes between healthy human individuals. Data came from immunoSEQ multiplex PCR; TCRdb stores just in-frame clones and leaves some out. The data contain 740,000 or so clones, 73% of them singletons. The sequenced sample consisted of memory CD4+ T cells sorted from blood. Subset in this sample: CD45RA-negative fraction. The source is a woman in her twenties or thirties in good health.

In its sample, this clone was seen many times. CDR3 sequence reads: CASRTTSYEQYF. The CDR3 bases are TGTGCCAGCAGAACAACCTCCTACGAGCAGTACTTC. V usage is TRBV27 and J usage is TRBJ2-7; D not certain. Trimming cost V 6 bases and J 0 bases, with 6 bases left between them. The germline V gene encodes CDR1 MNHEY and CDR2 SMNVEV (reference sequence). The CDR3 totals 12 residues.

The rearrangement links TRBV6-5 to TRBJ1-5; no definite D call. V was trimmed by 6 bases and J by 7 bases, leaving 4 bases between them. Germline CDR1 is MNHEY and CDR2 is SVGAGI. The CDR3 has 10 residues. The CDR3 reads CASRWQPQHF. For the CDR3, the DNA is TGTGCCAGCAGATGGCAGCCCCAGCATTTT.

The V and J genes are TRBV2 and TRBJ2-5; D gene ambiguous. The CDR3 is 11 amino acids. From germline, CDR1 is SNHLY and CDR2 FYNNEI. Trimming removed 6 bases at V and 7 bases at J, with 9 bases between. The CDR3 bases are TGTGCCAGCAGCGTCATAGGGACCCAGTACTTC. The encoded protein is CASSVIGTQYF.

A few counts support this clone. The CDR3 region is CASSKTGTNTEAFF. DNA of the CDR3: TGTGCCAGCAGTAAGACAGGGACGAACACTGAAGCTTTCTTT. The rearrangement joins TRBV27 to TRBJ1-1; 7 bases match TRBD1. Trimming cost V 5 bases and J 1 base; bases outside gene matches: 4. The CDR3 contains 14 residues. The germline V gene encodes CDR1 MNHEY and CDR2 SMNVEV (reference sequence).

This clone was seen many times. V and J are TRBV30 and TRBJ1-2; 7 bases are a match to TRBD1. Germline V gene sequence: CDR1 GTSNPN, CDR2 SVGIG (reference sequence). This CDR3 comprises 13 residues. J was trimmed by 4 bases and V by 5 bases; bases with no gene match: 7. This CDR3 is CAWGLQGTYGYTF. The DNA of the CDR3 is TGTGCCTGGGGCTTACAGGGGACCTATGGCTACACCTTC.

V and J are TRBV11-2 and TRBJ2-3; 7 bases fit TRBD2. The CDR3 has 16 residues. V shed 5 bases and J 7 bases; nucleotides not matched to a gene: 15. Per germline, CDR1 SGHAT and CDR2 FQNNGV. This chain's CDR3 is CASSDHGASGANTQYF. The CDR3 coding sequence is TGTGCCAGCAGCGATCATGGGGCTAGCGGAGCTAATACGCAGTATTTT.

The count of this clone is one. V is TRBV14 and J is TRBJ1-1; 9 nucleotides agree with TRBD1. The length of the CDR3 is 15 residues. V trimming: 2 bases; J trimming: 1 base; junction bases outside the gene matches: 2. Germline CDR1 is SGHDN and CDR2 is FVKESK. The DNA of the CDR3 is TGTGCCAGCAGCCAAATGGGACAGGGGAACACTGAAGCTTTCTTT. It translates to CASSQMGQGNTEAFF. Together with reference TRBV14 and TRBJ1-1, the CDR3 gives the full variable domain: EAGVTQFPSHSVIEKGQTVTLRCDPISGHDNLYWYRRVMGKEIKFLLHFVKESKQDESGMPNNRFLAERTGGTYSTLKVQPAELEDSGVYFCASSQMGQGNTEAFFGQGTRLTVV.

This clone was recorded many times. The chain couples TRBV11-3 to TRBJ2-3, with 8 bases that match TRBD2. The CDR3 runs to 15 residues. V lost 3 bases and J lost 3; bases outside the gene matches: 5. The germline CDR1 and CDR2 sequences are SGHNT and YENEEA. As DNA, the CDR3 is TGTGCCAGCAGCTTCGCAGCGGGAGAGACAGATACGCAGTATTTT. Its protein is CASSFAAGETDTQYF. The whole variable domain, remainder taken from reference TRBV11-3 and TRBJ2-3, is EAGVVQSPRYKIIEKKQPVAFWCNPISGHNTLYWYLQNLGQGPELLIRYENEEAVDDSQLPKDRFSAERLKGVDSTLKIQPAELGDSAVYLCASSFAAGETDTQYFGPGTRLTVL.

The V gene is TRBV7-9, the J gene TRBJ1-2; TRBD1 matches at 7 bases. The CDR3 is 12 residues long. V lost 8 bases, J lost 5 bases, and 5 bases stayed unmatched. Germline CDR1 is SEHNR and CDR2 is FQNEAQ (reference sequence). The CDR3 nucleotides are TGTGCCAGCGTCCGGACAGGATATGGCTACACCTTC. Protein product: CASVRTGYGYTF. The full variable domain, its missing parts supplied by reference TRBV7-9 and TRBJ1-2, is DTGVSQNPRHKITKRGQNVTFRCDPISEHNRLYWYRQTLGQGPEFLTYFQNEAQLEKSRLLSDRFSAERPKGSFSTLEIQRTEQGDSAMYLCASVRTGYGYTFGSGTRLTVV.

J is TRBJ2-3 and V is TRBV27; D might be TRBD1 (5 bases). The CDR3 is made up of 14 amino acids. V dropped 5 bases and J dropped 4 bases, with 13 bases sitting between them. Germline CDR1 and CDR2: MNHEY and SMNVEV (reference sequence). The CDR3 nucleotides read TGTGCCAGCAGTAAAAAGACAGATGCAGATACGCAGTATTTT. This sequence encodes CASSKKTDADTQYF.

The chain combines TRBV28 with TRBJ2-5, with TRBD2 identical over 9 bases. Germline loops: CDR1 MDHEN, CDR2 SYDVKM. Losses at the gene ends were 4 bases for V and 4 bases for J; bases not matched to a gene: 7. The CDR3 length is 15 residues. CDR3 region: CASSSKAGGLETQYF. CDR3 nucleotide sequence: TGTGCCAGCAGTTCCAAAGCGGGAGGCTTAGAGACCCAGTACTTC.

This rearrangement joins TRBV7-6 to TRBJ2-7; D is perhaps TRBD1 (5 bases). Germline V gives CDR1 SGHVS, CDR2 FNYEAQ. V was shortened by 0 bases and J by 6 bases, with 9 bases between the two germline ends. This CDR3 spans 13 amino acids. The CDR3 region has the DNA TGTGCCAGCAGCTTAGCGCAGGGTGCCGAGCAGTACTTC. Its translation is CASSLAQGAEQYF.

This chain links TRBV5-1 with TRBJ1-2; no definite D call. Trimming cost V 3 bases and J 2 bases, with 14 bases left between them. The CDR3 is 15 residues long. Germline CDR1 and CDR2: SGHRS and YFSETQ. This CDR3 reads CASSSGSSTNYGYTF. The CDR3 DNA follows: TGCGCCAGCAGCTCCGGGTCCAGCACGAACTATGGCTACACCTTC. Full variable domain (missing parts from reference TRBV5-1 and TRBJ1-2): KAGVTQTPRYLIKTRGQQVTLSCSPISGHRSVSWYQQTPGQGLQFLFEYFSETQRNKGNFPGRFSGRQFSNSRSEMNVSTLELGDSALYLCASSSGSSTNYGYTFGSGTRLTVV.

The chain is built from TRBV7-6 and TRBJ2-2, with no clear D. V was pared by 2 bases and J by 5 bases, with 6 bases between. Germline V CDR1 and CDR2: SGHVS, FNYEAQ. The CDR3 extends over 13 amino acids. CDR3 coding DNA: TGTGCCAGCAGCTTATCTCCTACCGGGGAGCTGTTTTTT. As protein: CASSLSPTGELFF.

This chain joins TRBV5-1 and TRBJ2-7; 8 nucleotides line up with TRBD2. CDR3 length: 14 amino acids. V was pared by 0 bases and J by 6 bases, with 5 bases of the junction left unmatched. CDR1 and CDR2 from the germline V gene are SGHRS and YFSETQ. The CDR3 spells CASSLGGLAGEQYF. DNA for the CDR3: TGCGCCAGCAGCTTGGGAGGACTAGCAGGCGAGCAGTACTTC.

Turning to this clone: The same CDR3 arises from other DNA sequences in this sample as well. J is TRBJ2-1 and V is TRBV4-2, with 7 bases matching TRBD2. V was clipped by 1 base and J by 4 bases; unmatched bases: 1. CDR1 and CDR2 from the germline V gene are LGHNA and YNFKEQ. The CDR3 is 14 residues long. Here the CDR3 reads CASSQGGGYNEQFF. CDR3 DNA sequence: TGTGCCAGCAGCCAAGGGGGGGGATACAATGAGCAGTTCTTC.

The chain uses TRBV9 and TRBJ2-1; possible D gene TRBD1, 5 bases. This CDR3 contains 17 residues. Germline CDR1 and CDR2: SGDLS and YYNGEE. Deletions cut 3 bases from V and 0 bases from J, with 16 bases between. CDR3 loop: CASSANQGESSYNEQFF. CDR3 DNA sequence: TGTGCCAGCAGCGCTAATCAAGGGGAAAGCTCCTACAATGAGCAGTTCTTC.

This chain joins TRBV2 and TRBJ2-5; D is unresolved. The V end lost 5 bases, the J end lost 5 bases, and 9 bases lay between the germline ends. The CDR3 is 12 residues long. Germline assignment: CDR1 SNHLY and CDR2 FYNNEI. In DNA form, the CDR3 reads TGTGCCAGCAGTCAAATGGGGGAGACCCAGTACTTC. This translates into CASSQMGETQYF.

The rearrangement uses TRBV2 and TRBJ1-3, with D tentatively TRBD1 (6 bases). Trimming shortened V by 8 bases and J by 1 base, and 18 bases separated the two germline ends. Germline V lookup: CDR1 SNHLY, CDR2 FYNNEI. The CDR3 contains 16 residues. CDR3 region: CASRLPGAGSGNTIYF. In DNA, the CDR3 is TGTGCCAGCCGCCTCCCGGGGGCGGGTTCTGGAAACACCATATATTTT. The whole variable domain, remainder taken from reference TRBV2 and TRBJ1-3, is EPEVTQTPSHQVTQMGQEVILRCVPISNHLYFYWYRQILGQKVEFLVSFYNNEISEKSEIFDDQFSVERPDGSNFTLKIRSTKLEDSAMYFCASRLPGAGSGNTIYFGEGSWLTVV.

J is TRBJ2-7 and V is TRBV4-2, with no clear D. CDR3 size: 16 residues. Trimming left V 0 bases short and J 0 bases short, with 12 bases between. The V gene's germline CDR1 is LGHNA and CDR2 YNFKEQ. The CDR3 is CASSQDFADISYEQYF. The CDR3 DNA is TGTGCCAGCAGCCAAGATTTCGCGGATATCTCCTACGAGCAGTACTTC.

As concerns this clone: This CDR3 is also generated by other DNA sequences in the sample. The chain has TRBV2 and TRBJ2-3, with TRBD2 matching over 11 bases. The CDR3 consists of 15 residues. CDR1 SNHLY and CDR2 FYNNEI come from the germline V gene. After removal of 2 bases from V and 6 bases from J, the junction contained 4 bases not matched to a gene. The CDR3 region has the DNA TGTGCCAGCAGTGAACTAGCGGGAGGTTTTGATACGCAGTATTTT. Residues: CASSELAGGFDTQYF.

This clone turned up a few times. The chain recombines TRBV19 with TRBJ2-2; D gene unclear. The CDR3 spans 15 residues. V gave up 4 bases and J gave up 8 bases, with 17 bases separating them. Germline V lookup: CDR1 LNHDA, CDR2 SQIVND (reference sequence). DNA for the CDR3: TGTGCCAGTAGTACGCCAGGATCGCTTTTAGGGGAGCTGTTTTTT. Its translation: CASSTPGSLLGELFF. The full variable domain, rest sourced from reference TRBV19 and TRBJ2-2, is DGGITQSPKYLFRKEGQNVTLSCEQNLNHDAMYWYRQDPGQGLRLIYYSQIVNDFQKGDIAEGYSVSREKKESFPLTVTSAQKNPTAFYLCASSTPGSLLGELFFGEGSRLTVL.

V usage is TRBV7-2 and J usage is TRBJ2-2; 8 nucleotides line up with TRBD2. This CDR3 is 15 amino acids long. V trimming: 2 bases; J trimming: 6 bases; junction bases outside the gene matches: 5. Germline lookup yields CDR1 SGHTA and CDR2 FQGNSA. CDR3 sequence: CASSLFGGVAGELFF. The DNA for the CDR3 is TGTGCCAGCAGCTTATTCGGGGGGGTGGCCGGGGAGCTGTTTTTT.